These 3 T cell receptor beta chains originate from one sample sequenced in a study of T-cell reconstitution after alpha-beta-depleted transplantation in children. Construction of the TCRbeta library involved unique molecular identifiers. TCRdb re-derived calls from the PCR reads in MiXCR, one entry per CDR3 protein. This table has under 8,500 distinct CDR3 sequences, roughly 10% appearing once. The sequences come from PBMCs, mostly from graft donor cells, collected 180 days after TCRalphabeta/CD19-depleted stem cell transplant. Every receptor here comes from a child younger than two who had a stem cell transplant for acute myeloid leukemia, so the T cells may come from the graft donor.

At least ten counts were recorded for this clonotype. The rearrangement joins TRBV7-2 to TRBJ2-5, with a possible D match to TRBD1 (6 bases). Germline assignment: CDR1 SGHTA and CDR2 FQGNSA. This CDR3 spans 14 amino acids. Trimming pared 1 base from V and 5 bases from J, leaving 11 bases between. The CDR3 DNA reads as TGTGCCAGCAGCTTAGTTACAGGGTCGGAGACCCAGTACTTC. The encoded protein is CASSLVTGSETQYF.

This clonotype showed up many times. The chain carries TRBV6-5 and TRBJ2-1, with 7 bases identical to TRBD2. V lost 0 bases and J lost 13; bases outside the gene matches: 15. The CDR3 loop spans 16 amino acids. Germline values: CDR1 MNHEY, CDR2 SVGAGI. The CDR3 is CASSYSPGVGGSLQFF. The CDR3 DNA is TGTGCCAGCAGTTACTCCCCGGGCGTGGGCGGGAGTCTCCAGTTCTTC.

This clonotype was detected ten times or more. The V gene is TRBV6-5, the J gene TRBJ2-5, with 7 bases that match TRBD2. The CDR3 spans 14 residues. Germline V gene lookup returns CDR1 MNHEY and CDR2 SVGAGI. With 7 bases clipped from V and 2 bases from J, the junction kept 7 bases outside the gene matches. The CDR3 here is CASKLTGGQETQYF. The CDR3 bases are TGTGCCAGCAAGCTTACCGGGGGGCAAGAGACCCAGTACTTC.